Below, one T cell receptor (beta chain) is given with its context. The sample comes from a study of human T cells and chemical hapten exposure. The overall study: Skin on the upper inner arm, about 2 cm by about 2 cm in size, was sensitized with 2% DPC. Patch tests applied 0.01% DPC to the upper back, read at 6 days.

TCRdb passed the RACE reads through MiXCR, listing each CDR3 protein once. The sample yields over 70,000 distinct CDR3 sequences, 14% seen once. Stated time point: pre-sensitization, week 0. The sample's treatment: therapeutic diphenylcyclopropenone sensitization with weekly scalp DPC. Blood sampling preceded each patch test application. Deletions cut 3 bases from V and 2 bases from J, with 14 bases between. The CDR3 loop spans 15 amino acids. Germline V gene lookup returns CDR1 SGDLS and CDR2 YYNGEE. The source was whole blood, collected in connection with sensitization to the hapten diphenylcyclopropenone (DPC). The source is a woman aged 45 to 65 with alopecia areata. Some clones in this sample may be carry-over from other donors' samples. The chain couples TRBV9 to TRBJ2-5; D is perhaps TRBD1 (5 bases). The DNA for the CDR3 is TGTGCCAGCAGCGGATACAGGTTACTACAAGAGACCCAGTACTTC. Residues: CASSGYRLLQETQYF.